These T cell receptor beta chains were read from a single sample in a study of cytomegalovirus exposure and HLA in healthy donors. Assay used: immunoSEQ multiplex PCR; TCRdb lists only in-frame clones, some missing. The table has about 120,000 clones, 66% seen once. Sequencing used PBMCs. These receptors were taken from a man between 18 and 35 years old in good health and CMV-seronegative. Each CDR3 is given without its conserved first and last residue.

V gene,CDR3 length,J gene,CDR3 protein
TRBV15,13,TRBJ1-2,ATSDYGGRSYGYT
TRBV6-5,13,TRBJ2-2,ASSPAGTGHGELF
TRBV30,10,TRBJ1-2,ACPFGVYGYT
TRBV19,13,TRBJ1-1,ASSPPRTVPREAF
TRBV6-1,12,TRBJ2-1,ASAEQRNYNEQF
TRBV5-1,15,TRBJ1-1,ASSLLGHGSTNTEAF
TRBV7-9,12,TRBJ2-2,ASSPGLTTGELF
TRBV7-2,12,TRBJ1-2,ASSAGNRGYGYT
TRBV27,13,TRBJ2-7,ASSLSSGTGLEQY
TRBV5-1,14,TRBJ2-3,ASSLEQGVSTDTQY
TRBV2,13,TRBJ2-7,ASRLTSGRSYEQY
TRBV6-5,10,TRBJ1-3,ASRSTLNTIY
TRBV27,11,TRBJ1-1,ASSFGGGREAF
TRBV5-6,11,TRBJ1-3,ASSLTAGNTIY
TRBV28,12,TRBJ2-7,ASSSYRASYEQY
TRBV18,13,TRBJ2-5,PSSPGRAGEETQY
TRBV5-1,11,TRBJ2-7,ASSGGIQYEQY
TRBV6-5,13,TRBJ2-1,ASSYSSGRPNEQF
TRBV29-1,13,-,SVEYAGVESYEQY
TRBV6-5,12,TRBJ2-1,ASRPRSSYNEQF
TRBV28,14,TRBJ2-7,ASSGFGGGSSYEQY
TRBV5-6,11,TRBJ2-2,ASSLTGAGELF
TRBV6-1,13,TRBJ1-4,ASSEARLIHGKLF
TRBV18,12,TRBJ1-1,ASSPNKQGARAF
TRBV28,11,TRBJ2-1,ASSLAGSAEQF
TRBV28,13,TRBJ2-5,ASSLPGQGEETQY
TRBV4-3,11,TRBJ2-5,ASSQEIELSQY
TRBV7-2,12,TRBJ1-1,ASSRGGQNTEAF
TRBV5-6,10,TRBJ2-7,ASSLFFYEQY
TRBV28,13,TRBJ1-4,ASSATGGGNEKLF
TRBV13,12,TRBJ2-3,ASSLWESTDTQY
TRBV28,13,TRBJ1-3,ASRYTASSGNTIY
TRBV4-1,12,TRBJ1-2,ASSQLTGRVGYT
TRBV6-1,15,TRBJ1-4,ASSESNSPATNEKLF
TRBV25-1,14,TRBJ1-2,ASSEWGLGGINGYT
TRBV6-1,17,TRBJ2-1,ASSESRLATDTGYNEQF
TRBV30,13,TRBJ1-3,AWGQGAHSGNTIY